The 18 T cell receptor beta chains presented below share a single source sample, sequenced in a study of beta chain features in type 1 diabetes. Every bit of the isolated RNA underwent reverse transcription, so sequencing read expressed TCRB transcripts. Produced via immunoSEQ multiplex PCR; TCRdb's table is partial and in-frame only. This sample has about 150,000 clones, with 7.5% to 10% found just once. Specimen: central memory CD4+ T cells from blood. The receptors were gathered from a man aged 18 to 30 in good health.

This clone was counted only a few times. The chain links TRBV28 to TRBJ2-2; TRBD2 matches at 8 bases. Trimming took 6 bases from V and 7 from J; bases not matched to a gene: 13. Per germline, CDR1 MDHEN and CDR2 SYDVKM. This CDR3 has 16 amino acids. The CDR3 here is CASRTLSRGGYGELFF. For the CDR3, the DNA is TGTGCCAGCAGGACCCTAAGCCGGGGGGGGTACGGGGAGCTGTTTTTT. Using reference TRBV28 and TRBJ2-2 for the parts outside the CDR3, the full variable domain is DVKVTQSSRYLVKRTGEKVFLECVQDMDHENMFWYRQDPGLGLRLIYFSYDVKMKEKGDIPEGYSVSREKKERFSLILESASTNQTSMYLCASRTLSRGGYGELFFGEGSRLTVL.

This clone was counted ten times or more. The chain couples TRBV28 to TRBJ2-1; 8 bases align to TRBD2. Trimming took 8 bases from V and 9 from J; bases not matched to a gene: 18. This CDR3 contains 16 residues. The V gene's germline CDR1 is MDHEN and CDR2 SYDVKM. The CDR3 loop reads CASRSQGLGPNSEQFF. DNA for the CDR3: TGTGCCAGCCGATCCCAGGGACTAGGTCCGAATAGTGAGCAGTTCTTC.

In its sample, this clone was seen many times. The chain carries TRBV23-1 and TRBJ2-5, with 7 nucleotides matching TRBD1. TRBV23-1 is an open reading frame, and its role is uncertain. With V trimmed by 2 bases and J by 4 bases, 16 bases remained unmatched. There are 18 residues in the CDR3. For the CDR3, the DNA is TGCGCCAGCAGTCAACCCAGTCCGGGACAGACGAAAGGAGAGACCCAGTACTTC. Residues: CASSQPSPGQTKGETQYF.

This clone was counted between two and nine times. This sequence joins TRBV29-1 and TRBJ1-6, with D unresolved. The CDR3 has 15 amino acids. Trimming shortened V by 1 base and J by 7 bases, and 14 bases separated the two germline ends. CDR1 and CDR2 from the germline V gene are SQVTM and ANQGSEA. The CDR3 sequence: CSVEVGSGENSPLHF. CDR3 nucleotide sequence: TGCAGCGTTGAAGTCGGCTCTGGGGAGAATTCACCCCTCCACTTT.

The chain employs TRBV6-4 and TRBJ2-7; 8 bases are a match to TRBD1. The germline gives CDR1 MRHNA, CDR2 SNTAGT. V gave up 9 bases and J gave up 4 bases; unmatched junction bases: 8. This CDR3 contains 13 residues. The CDR3: CARLWDRSYEQYF. The CDR3 region has the DNA TGTGCCAGACTTTGGGACAGGTCATACGAGCAGTACTTC.

This clone was seen many times. The chain links TRBV9 to TRBJ2-3; D is possibly TRBD2 (5 bases). The length of the CDR3 is 14 residues. V lost 0 bases to trimming and J lost 6 bases, with 11 bases between them. Germline CDR1 and CDR2: SGDLS and YYNGEE. CDR3 loop: CASSVGIASDTQYF. The CDR3 DNA reads TGTGCCAGCAGCGTAGGAATAGCGTCCGATACGCAGTATTTT.

This clone was counted a few times. The CDR3 DNA sequence: TGTGCCAGCAGCGCCGACGCGGGGGATTACAATGAGCAGTTCTTC. It specifies CASSADAGDYNEQFF. V is TRBV9 and J is TRBJ2-1; TRBD2 aligns across 7 bases. This CDR3 has 15 residues. Losses at the gene ends were 3 bases for V and 4 bases for J; bases not matched to a gene: 7. CDR1 is SGDLS and CDR2 is YYNGEE in the germline V gene.

The chain recombines TRBV28 with TRBJ2-6, with TRBD1 matching 8 bases. Germline V lookup: CDR1 MDHEN, CDR2 SYDVKM. The CDR3 covers 18 residues. Unmatched junction bases numbered 9, after V lost 5 bases and J lost 0 bases. CDR3 DNA: TGTGCCAGCAGTGAGACAGGGGTACGCCGCTCTGGGGCCAACGTCCTGACTTTC. Its protein product is CASSETGVRRSGANVLTF. Together with reference TRBV28 and TRBJ2-6, the CDR3 gives the full variable domain: DVKVTQSSRYLVKRTGEKVFLECVQDMDHENMFWYRQDPGLGLRLIYFSYDVKMKEKGDIPEGYSVSREKKERFSLILESASTNQTSMYLCASSETGVRRSGANVLTFGAGSRLTVL.

J is TRBJ1-1 and V is TRBV29-1; no definite D call. The CDR3 loop spans 13 amino acids. Germline values: CDR1 SQVTM, CDR2 ANQGSEA. The V gene lost 7 bases and the J gene lost 4 bases, with 16 bases spanning the gap. The CDR3 here is CSARTVEGTEAFF. The CDR3 DNA reads TGCAGCGCCCGGACTGTTGAGGGCACTGAAGCTTTCTTT.

This clone appeared many times. The gene calls are TRBV7-2 and TRBJ2-5; 15 bases match TRBD2. The junction had 11 bases not matched to a gene; V was cut back by 5 bases and J by 7 bases. The CDR3 has 17 residues. The V gene's germline CDR1 is SGHTA and CDR2 FQGNSA. The CDR3: CASSPQPGLAGGGTQYF. The CDR3 region has the DNA TGTGCCAGCAGCCCGCAACCGGGACTAGCGGGAGGAGGGACCCAGTACTTC.

The V and J genes are TRBV19 and TRBJ2-4; 7 bases align to TRBD1. V shed 0 bases and J 4 bases; nucleotides not matched to a gene: 6. This CDR3 comprises 16 residues. CDR1 is LNHDA, CDR2 SQIVND, per germline (reference sequence). The CDR3: CASSIDRAGGKNIQYF. The CDR3 bases are TGTGCCAGTAGTATAGATCGGGCAGGGGGAAAAAACATTCAGTACTTC. The full variable domain, with the rest looked up from reference TRBV19 and TRBJ2-4, is DGGITQSPKYLFRKEGQNVTLSCEQNLNHDAMYWYRQDPGQGLRLIYYSQIVNDFQKGDIAEGYSVSREKKESFPLTVTSAQKNPTAFYLCASSIDRAGGKNIQYFGAGTRLSVL.

This CDR3 reads CASINQGGNTEAFF. CDR3 nucleotides: TGTGCCAGTATCAATCAGGGCGGGAACACTGAAGCTTTCTTT. This chain uses TRBV7-9 with TRBJ1-1, with D perhaps TRBD1 (5 bases). The V end lost 9 bases, the J end lost 1 base, and 15 bases lay between the germline ends. Per germline, CDR1 SEHNR and CDR2 FQNEAQ (reference sequence). The CDR3 runs to 14 residues. The variable domain in full, with the rest retrieved from reference TRBV7-9 and TRBJ1-1, is DTGVSQNPRHKITKRGQNVTFRCDPISEHNRLYWYRQTLGQGPEFLTYFQNEAQLEKSRLLSDRFSAERPKGSFSTLEIQRTEQGDSAMYLCASINQGGNTEAFFGQGTRLTVV.

V is TRBV27 and J is TRBJ1-2; 11 nucleotides agree with TRBD1. The V gene end was trimmed by 0 bases and the J gene end by 5 bases; junction bases not matched to a gene: 2. CDR1 is MNHEY, CDR2 SMNVEV, per germline (reference sequence). CDR3 length: 15 residues. This CDR3 is CASSLSGTGGYGYTF. In DNA, the CDR3 is TGTGCCAGCAGTTTATCTGGGACAGGGGGTTATGGCTACACCTTC.

This clone has more than one count but fewer than ten. V gene TRBV28 combines with J gene TRBJ2-7; tentative D call: TRBD2 (5 bases). Germline lookup yields CDR1 MDHEN and CDR2 SYDVKM. CDR3 length equals 11 residues. The germline V and J ends were trimmed by 6 bases and 4 bases, with 7 bases remaining between them. Here the CDR3 DNA reads TGTGCCAGCAGAGCGGAATACGAGCAGTACTTC. Translation: CASRAEYEQYF. Together with reference TRBV28 and TRBJ2-7, the CDR3 gives the full variable domain: DVKVTQSSRYLVKRTGEKVFLECVQDMDHENMFWYRQDPGLGLRLIYFSYDVKMKEKGDIPEGYSVSREKKERFSLILESASTNQTSMYLCASRAEYEQYFGPGTRLTVT.

The chain uses TRBV4-3 and TRBJ1-2; TRBD1 matches 7 bases. From germline, CDR1 is LGHNA and CDR2 YSLEER. CDR3 length: 16 amino acids. V was pared by 2 bases and J by 8 bases, with 14 bases of the junction left unmatched. The DNA of the CDR3 is TGCGCCAGCAGCCAACAGCAGACAGGGCGGGCGGGAGGCTACACCTTC. It encodes CASSQQQTGRAGGYTF.

This clone appeared a few times. This same CDR3 is encoded by further DNA sequences in the sample. The rearrangement joins TRBV19 to TRBJ1-5; possibly TRBD1 for D (6 bases). The CDR3 runs to 12 residues. Germline-derived CDR1 and CDR2 are LNHDA and SQIVND (reference sequence). The V gene lost 9 bases and the J gene lost 0 bases, with 6 bases spanning the gap. The CDR3 region has the DNA TGTGCCAGCAGGGGTAGCAATCAGCCCCAGCATTTT. This translates into CASRGSNQPQHF. The full variable domain, in which reference TRBV19 and TRBJ1-5 provide the parts outside the CDR3, is DGGITQSPKYLFRKEGQNVTLSCEQNLNHDAMYWYRQDPGQGLRLIYYSQIVNDFQKGDIAEGYSVSREKKESFPLTVTSAQKNPTAFYLCASRGSNQPQHFGDGTRLSIL.

This clone was seen a handful of times. V and J are TRBV11-3 and TRBJ2-3; no clear D gene. Germline V gene sequence: CDR1 SGHNT, CDR2 YENEEA. The CDR3 sequence is 14 residues long. The V and J ends lost 1 base and 1 base respectively, with 6 bases between them. Here the CDR3 reads CASSLGRGTDTQYF. CDR3 DNA: TGTGCCAGCAGCTTAGGTCGGGGCACAGATACGCAGTATTTT.

This clone was seen only a few times. This chain joins TRBV7-2 and TRBJ1-2, with a weak D call TRBD1 (6 bases). V was clipped by 5 bases and J by 2 bases, with 15 bases between them. Per germline, CDR1 SGHTA and CDR2 FQGNSA. There are 15 residues in the CDR3. The CDR3 sequence: CASSPLTGPNYGYTF. CDR3 nucleotide sequence: TGTGCCAGCAGCCCCCTGACAGGTCCGAACTATGGCTACACCTTC.